Following are 18 T cell receptor beta chains from one sample sequenced in a study of blood T cells in healthy people across ages. Together with a sample-barcoded 5' primer, a J-beta primer mix was included in a second PCR lasting about 6 to 11 cycles. MiXCR was run by TCRdb on the 5' RACE reads, yielding one entry per CDR3 protein. The repertoire holds hundreds of thousands of distinct CDR3 sequences, under 45% seen once, with about 19% in the top ten. The sample was blood. These TCRs come from a man aged 55-75 years in good health.

The V gene is TRBV28, the J gene TRBJ2-2; D remains unclear. The CDR3 is 13 residues long. Trimming shortened V by 8 bases and J by 7 bases, and 14 bases separated the two germline ends. Germline CDR1 MDHEN, CDR2 SYDVKM. This CDR3 reads CASQGLKGGELFF. CDR3 nucleotide sequence: TGTGCCAGCCAAGGCCTAAAGGGCGGGGAGCTGTTTTTT. The full variable domain, in which reference TRBV28 and TRBJ2-2 provide the parts outside the CDR3, is DVKVTQSSRYLVKRTGEKVFLECVQDMDHENMFWYRQDPGLGLRLIYFSYDVKMKEKGDIPEGYSVSREKKERFSLILESASTNQTSMYLCASQGLKGGELFFGEGSRLTVL.

The chain uses TRBV5-6 and TRBJ1-2; 7 nucleotides agree with TRBD1. Trimming removed 6 bases from V and 7 bases from J; junction bases left unmatched: 12. Germline CDR1 and CDR2: SGHDT and YYEEEE. The CDR3 spans 14 residues. The CDR3 protein is CASTPGGGRGGYTF. The CDR3 nucleotides read TGTGCCAGCACCCCGGGAGGGGGCAGGGGTGGCTACACCTTC. The full variable domain, in which reference TRBV5-6 and TRBJ1-2 provide the parts outside the CDR3, is DAGVTQSPTHLIKTRGQQVTLRCSPKSGHDTVSWYQQALGQGPQFIFQYYEEEERQRGNFPDRFSGHQFPNYSSELNVNALLLGDSALYLCASTPGGGRGGYTFGSGTRLTVV.

This chain connects TRBV20-1 to TRBJ1-3; D not resolved. Trimming removed 4 bases from V and 2 bases from J, with 3 bases in between. This CDR3 contains 11 residues. Germline V gene lookup returns CDR1 DFQATT and CDR2 SNEGSKA (reference sequence). The CDR3 coding sequence is TGCAGTGCTAAGGCTGGAAACACCATATATTTT. Residues: CSAKAGNTIYF.

The sample holds many counts of this clonotype. The gene calls are TRBV7-2 and TRBJ2-3; 7 bases line up with TRBD1. Germline V gives CDR1 SGHTA, CDR2 FQGNSA. J lost 4 bases, V lost 5 bases, and 6 bases had no gene match. This CDR3 is 14 amino acids long. This CDR3 is CASSPNRGADTQYF. The CDR3 DNA follows: TGTGCCAGCAGCCCGAACAGGGGTGCAGATACGCAGTATTTT.

This clonotype was recorded many times. The V gene is TRBV11-2, the J gene TRBJ2-1; D perhaps matches TRBD1 (6 bases). Germline lookup yields CDR1 SGHAT and CDR2 FQNNGV. This CDR3 is 13 amino acids long. The V gene lost 7 bases and the J gene lost 9 bases, with 16 bases spanning the gap. This chain's CDR3 is CASTLSGVGEQFF. As DNA, the CDR3 is TGTGCCAGCACCCTTTCAGGGGTCGGTGAGCAGTTCTTC.

The chain employs TRBV3-1 and TRBJ2-7; 12 bases map to TRBD2. Germline lookup yields CDR1 LGHDT and CDR2 YNNKEL (reference sequence). V gave up 1 base and J gave up 4 bases; unmatched junction bases: 2. This CDR3 region has 15 residues. Here the CDR3 DNA reads TGTGCCAGCAGCCAAGGACTAGCGGGAGTGTACGAGCAGTACTTC. Translated, it gives CASSQGLAGVYEQYF.

The chain combines TRBV20-1 with TRBJ2-5; no definite D call. V shed 3 bases and J shed 0 bases, with 20 bases lying between them. The germline gives CDR1 DFQATT, CDR2 SNEGSKA (reference sequence). The length of the CDR3 is 17 residues. The CDR3 coding sequence is TGCAGTGCTAGTCCCCCTCAGAGGCCCCCGTACCAAGAGACCCAGTACTTC. This gives the protein CSASPPQRPPYQETQYF.

This chain joins TRBV11-2 and TRBJ2-7, with 7 nucleotides matching TRBD1. The CDR3 is 12 residues long. Losses at the gene ends were 5 bases for V and 6 bases for J; bases not matched to a gene: 4. Germline V lookup: CDR1 SGHAT, CDR2 FQNNGV. CDR3 nucleotides: TGTGCCAGCAGCGAACAGGGGTGCGAGCAGTACTTC. It yields the protein CASSEQGCEQYF.

This clonotype was counted only a few times. The chain uses TRBV20-1 and TRBJ1-2; 7 bases line up with TRBD1. This CDR3 spans 12 amino acids. CDR1 is DFQATT, CDR2 SNEGSKA, per germline (reference sequence). After removal of 6 bases from V and 7 bases from J, the junction contained 8 bases not matched to a gene. The CDR3: CSASGTVAGYTF. The CDR3 coding sequence is TGCAGTGCCTCGGGGACAGTCGCTGGCTACACCTTC.

The sample holds many counts of this clonotype. The chain carries TRBV9 and TRBJ2-3; D not resolved. Germline V lookup: CDR1 SGDLS, CDR2 YYNGEE. The V gene lost 0 bases and the J gene lost 2 bases, with 7 bases spanning the gap. The CDR3 has 14 residues. In nucleotides, the CDR3 is TGTGCCAGCAGCGTAGCGGGTTCCACAGATACGCAGTATTTT. This encodes CASSVAGSTDTQYF. Supplemented by reference TRBV9 and TRBJ2-3, the full variable domain reads DSGVTQTPKHLITATGQRVTLRCSPRSGDLSVYWYQQSLDQGLQFLIQYYNGEERAKGNILERFSAQQFPDLHSELNLSSLELGDSALYFCASSVAGSTDTQYFGPGTRLTVL.

This clonotype was counted only a few times. The gene calls are TRBV28 and TRBJ2-3; D gene unclear. V was cut by 3 bases and J by 7 bases, with 11 bases left in between. Germline V gene sequence: CDR1 MDHEN, CDR2 SYDVKM. This CDR3 spans 13 amino acids. CDR3 sequence: CASSFGGVYTQYF. Here the CDR3 DNA reads TGTGCCAGCAGTTTTGGCGGCGTATATACGCAGTATTTT.

This clonotype has more than one count but fewer than ten. V is TRBV7-8 and J is TRBJ2-1; no clear D gene. Trimming removed 5 bases from V and 6 bases from J, with 8 bases in between. Germline V gene data show CDR1 as SGHVS and CDR2 as FQNEAQ. The CDR3 loop spans 12 amino acids. The CDR3 is CASSPNPNEQFF. DNA of the CDR3: TGTGCCAGCAGCCCGAATCCCAATGAGCAGTTCTTC.

CDR3 region: CASSRGSGNEQYF. DNA of the CDR3: TGTGCCAGCAGCCGAGGGAGTGGCAACGAGCAGTACTTC. This sequence joins TRBV3-1 and TRBJ2-7, with D perhaps TRBD2 (5 bases). The germline CDR1 and CDR2 sequences are LGHDT and YNNKEL (reference sequence). This CDR3 is 13 amino acids long. V was pared by 4 bases and J by 5 bases, with 12 bases between.

This clonotype has just a few counts. V is TRBV7-6 and J is TRBJ2-3; perhaps TRBD1 as D (5 bases). Between the trimmed V and J ends, which lost 4 bases and 12 bases, there was a span of 14 bases. This CDR3 has 12 amino acids. Germline CDR1 SGHVS, CDR2 FNYEAQ. The CDR3 DNA follows: TGTGCCAGCAGCTCCCTGACAGACGCCCAGTATTTT. It translates to CASSSLTDAQYF.

At least ten counts were recorded for this clonotype. The chain recombines TRBV7-2 with TRBJ2-7, with D possibly TRBD2 on 5 matching bases. CDR1 is SGHTA, CDR2 FQGNSA, per germline. The CDR3 is 14 amino acids. V dropped 5 bases and J dropped 5 bases, with 16 bases sitting between them. This CDR3 reads CASSLGLTSNEQYF. For the CDR3, the DNA is TGTGCCAGCAGCCTAGGACTTACGTCTAACGAGCAGTACTTC.

V and J are TRBV10-3 and TRBJ2-3; no firm D call. The CDR3 has 15 amino acids. CDR1 is ENHRY, CDR2 SYGVKD, per germline. Trimming shortened V by 3 bases and J by 0 bases, and 10 bases separated the two germline ends. The CDR3 DNA sequence: TGTGCCATCAGTGATGGACGGCCTAGCACAGATACGCAGTATTTT. Its translation: CAISDGRPSTDTQYF.

This clonotype has only a few counts. The chain combines TRBV7-9 with TRBJ1-2, with a tentative D call TRBD1 (6 bases). There are 15 residues in the CDR3. From germline, CDR1 is SEHNR and CDR2 FQNEAQ (reference sequence). The V end lost 0 bases, the J end lost 8 bases, and 16 bases lay between the germline ends. The CDR3 loop is CASSLAGAATFGYTF. In DNA, the CDR3 is TGTGCCAGCAGCTTAGCGGGGGCCGCAACTTTCGGCTACACCTTC.

This clonotype has only a few counts. The chain links TRBV6-2 or TRBV6-3 to TRBJ1-4, with 9 bases identical to TRBD1. The junction had 0 bases not matched to a gene; V was cut back by 2 bases and J by 5 bases. The V gene's germline CDR1 is MNHEY and CDR2 SVGEGT. The CDR3 spans 14 residues. The CDR3 here is CASSYGTGNEKLFF. The DNA for the CDR3 is TGTGCCAGCAGTTACGGGACAGGGAATGAAAAACTGTTTTTT.